This is a list of T cell receptor beta chains from one sample in a study of cytomegalovirus exposure and HLA in healthy donors. The assay was immunoSEQ multiplex PCR, and TCRdb's table has in-frame clones only and misses some. This table holds about 160,000 clones, approximately 82% found once. The sequencing sample was made of PBMCs. The receptors here all came from a male donor in good health and CMV-seronegative. Both conserved end residues are part of each CDR3.

>TRBV7-9|TRBJ2-5
CASSIMGAQETQYF
>TRBV15|TRBJ2-7
CATSRGYSGSSYEQYF
>TRBV27|TRBJ2-7
CASSPLAGVQYEQYF
>TRBV4-1|TRBJ2-2
CASSQVGAGGKYTGELFF
>TRBV10-3|TRBJ2-3
CATGTDTQYF
>TRBV5-4|TRBJ1-5
CASSLDSKNQPQHF
>TRBV7-9|TRBJ1-2
CASSSRGLDGYTF
>TRBV18|TRBJ1-2
CASSPGQPNYGYTF
>TRBV5-8|TRBJ1-2
CASNSGQGAHGYTF
>TRBV28|TRBJ1-2
CASSFSTGFGYTF
>TRBV6-1|TRBJ2-1
CASSQVGTGATEQFF
>TRBV19|TRBJ2-2
CASGWPHTGELFF
>TRBV18|TRBJ1-2
CASSSQGSYGYTF
>TRBV6-1|TRBJ2-5
CASSAPQLTQYF